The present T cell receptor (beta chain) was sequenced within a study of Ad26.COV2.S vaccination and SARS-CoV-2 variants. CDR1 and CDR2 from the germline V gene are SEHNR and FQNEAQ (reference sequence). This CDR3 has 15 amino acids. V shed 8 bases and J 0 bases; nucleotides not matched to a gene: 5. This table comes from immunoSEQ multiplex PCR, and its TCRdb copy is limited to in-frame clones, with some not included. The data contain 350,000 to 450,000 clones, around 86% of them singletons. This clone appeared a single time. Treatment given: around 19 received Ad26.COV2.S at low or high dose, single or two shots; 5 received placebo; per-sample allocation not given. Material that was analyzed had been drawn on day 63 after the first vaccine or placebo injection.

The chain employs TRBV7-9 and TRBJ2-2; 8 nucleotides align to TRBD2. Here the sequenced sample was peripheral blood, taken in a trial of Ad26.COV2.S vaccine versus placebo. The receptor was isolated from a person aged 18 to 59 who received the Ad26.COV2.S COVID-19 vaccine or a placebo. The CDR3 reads CASPRAGANTGELFF. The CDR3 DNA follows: TGTGCCAGCCCCAGAGCGGGGGCGAACACCGGGGAGCTGTTTTTT.